The 2 T cell receptor beta chains in this list originate from one sample, sequenced in a study of radiotherapy plus CTLA-4 blockade in lung cancer (dated by TCRdb to about 2018). Libraries were built with the immunoSEQ multiplex PCR assay. Here the immuneACCESS table is served through TCRdb, limited to in-frame sequences with V and J called. Missing clones are a known gap in these copies; in checked studies unresolved V genes cover under half, and the rest lacks a known reason. In this sample the table shows about 110,000 clones, about four fifths of which occur a single time. The top ten clonotypes cover 2.5% to 3.5% of the sample. The sequences come from peripheral blood, collected from a patient treated with radiotherapy plus ipilimumab. These receptors were obtained from a human donor with non-small cell lung cancer that progressed on radiotherapy plus ipilimumab. Some clones in this sample may be carry-over from other donors' samples.

CDR3 nucleotide sequence: TGTGCCAGCAGCCCGGACGGGAGCTCCTATAATTCACCCCTCCACTTT. Residues: CASSPDGSSYNSPLHF. The chain carries TRBV9 and TRBJ1-6; D remains unclear. CDR1 is SGDLS and CDR2 is YYNGEE in the germline V gene. The CDR3 runs 16 residues. Trimming cost V 4 bases and J 0 bases, with 11 bases left between them.

In DNA form, the CDR3 reads TGTGCCAGCAGTGAATTCGGGGACAATCAGCCCCAGCATTTT. It is translated as CASSEFGDNQPQHF. The genes are TRBV2 and TRBJ1-5; D unresolved. CDR1 and CDR2 from the germline V gene are SNHLY and FYNNEI. This CDR3 is built from 14 residues. Trimming stripped 2 bases from V and 3 bases from J, with 8 bases between.